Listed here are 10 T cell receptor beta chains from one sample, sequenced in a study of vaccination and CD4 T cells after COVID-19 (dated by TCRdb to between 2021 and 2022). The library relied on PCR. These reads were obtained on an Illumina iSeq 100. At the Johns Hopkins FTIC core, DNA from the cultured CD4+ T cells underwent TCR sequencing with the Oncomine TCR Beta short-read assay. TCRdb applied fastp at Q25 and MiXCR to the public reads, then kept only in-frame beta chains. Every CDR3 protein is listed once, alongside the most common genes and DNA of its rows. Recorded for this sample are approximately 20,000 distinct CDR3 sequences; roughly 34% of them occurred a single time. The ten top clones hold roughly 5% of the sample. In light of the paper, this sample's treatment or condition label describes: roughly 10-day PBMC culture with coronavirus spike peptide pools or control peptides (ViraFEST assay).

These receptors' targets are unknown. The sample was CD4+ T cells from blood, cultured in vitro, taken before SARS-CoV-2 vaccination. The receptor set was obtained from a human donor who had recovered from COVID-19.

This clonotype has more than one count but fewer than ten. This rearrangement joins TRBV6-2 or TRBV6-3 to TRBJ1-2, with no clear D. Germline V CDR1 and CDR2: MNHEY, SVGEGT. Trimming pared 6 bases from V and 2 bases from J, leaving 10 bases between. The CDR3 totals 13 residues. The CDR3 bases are TGTGCCAGCAGAGACTCGGGCAACTATGGCTACACCTTC. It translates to CASRDSGNYGYTF.

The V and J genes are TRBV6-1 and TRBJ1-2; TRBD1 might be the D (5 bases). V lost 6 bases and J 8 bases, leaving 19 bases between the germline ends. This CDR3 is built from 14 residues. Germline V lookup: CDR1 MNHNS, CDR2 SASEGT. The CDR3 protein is CASSARGGLRGYTF. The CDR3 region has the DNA TGTGCCAGCAGCGCACGGGGCGGCCTTAGGGGCTACACCTTC.

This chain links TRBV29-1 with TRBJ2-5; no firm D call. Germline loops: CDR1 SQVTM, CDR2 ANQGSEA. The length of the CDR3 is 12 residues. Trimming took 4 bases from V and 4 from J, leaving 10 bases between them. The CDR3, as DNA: TGCAGCGTTGGTCTCCTCGGAGAGACCCAGTACTTC. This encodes CSVGLLGETQYF.

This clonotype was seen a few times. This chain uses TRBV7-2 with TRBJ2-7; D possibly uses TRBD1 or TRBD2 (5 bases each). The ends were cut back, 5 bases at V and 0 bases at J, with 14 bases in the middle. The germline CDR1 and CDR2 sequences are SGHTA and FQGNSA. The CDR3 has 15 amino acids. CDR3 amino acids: CASSLGASISYEQYF. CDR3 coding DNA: TGTGCCAGCAGCCTCGGGGCTAGCATCTCCTACGAGCAGTACTTC.

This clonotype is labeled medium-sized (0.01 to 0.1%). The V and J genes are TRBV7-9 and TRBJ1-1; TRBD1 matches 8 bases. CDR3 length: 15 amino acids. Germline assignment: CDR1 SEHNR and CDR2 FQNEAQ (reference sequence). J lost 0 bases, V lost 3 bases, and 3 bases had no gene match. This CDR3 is CASSLDRDMNTEAFF. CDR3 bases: TGTGCCAGCAGCTTGGACAGGGACATGAACACTGAAGCTTTCTTT.

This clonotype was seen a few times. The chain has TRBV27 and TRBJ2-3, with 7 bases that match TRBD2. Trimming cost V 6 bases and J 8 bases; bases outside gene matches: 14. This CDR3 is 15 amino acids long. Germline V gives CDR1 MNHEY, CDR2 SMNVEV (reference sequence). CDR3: CASRGGTQGYGTQYF. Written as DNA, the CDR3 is TGTGCCAGCAGGGGGGGGACCCAGGGTTATGGTACGCAGTATTTT.

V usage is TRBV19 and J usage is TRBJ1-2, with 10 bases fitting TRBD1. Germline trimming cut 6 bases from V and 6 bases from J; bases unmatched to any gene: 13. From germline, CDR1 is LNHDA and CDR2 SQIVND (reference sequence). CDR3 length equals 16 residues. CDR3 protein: CASRPDRGSPPNGYTF. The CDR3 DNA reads TGTGCCAGTAGGCCGGACAGGGGGTCGCCCCCCAATGGCTACACCTTC.

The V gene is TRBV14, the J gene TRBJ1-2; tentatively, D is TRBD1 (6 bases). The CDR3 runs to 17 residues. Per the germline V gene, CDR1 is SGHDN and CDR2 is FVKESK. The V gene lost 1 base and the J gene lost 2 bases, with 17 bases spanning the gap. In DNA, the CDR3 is TGTGCCAGCAGCCAAGCTCCGCGGGAGGGGGTAAACTATGGCTACACCTTC. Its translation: CASSQAPREGVNYGYTF.

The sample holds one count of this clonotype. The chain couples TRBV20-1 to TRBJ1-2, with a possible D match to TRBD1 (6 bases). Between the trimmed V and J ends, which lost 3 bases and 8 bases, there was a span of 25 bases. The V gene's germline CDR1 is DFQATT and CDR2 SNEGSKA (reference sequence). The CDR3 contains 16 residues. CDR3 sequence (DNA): TGCAGTGCTAGCCCGACCTCTTTACAGGGTTTGTCAGGCTACACCTTC. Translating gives CSASPTSLQGLSGYTF.

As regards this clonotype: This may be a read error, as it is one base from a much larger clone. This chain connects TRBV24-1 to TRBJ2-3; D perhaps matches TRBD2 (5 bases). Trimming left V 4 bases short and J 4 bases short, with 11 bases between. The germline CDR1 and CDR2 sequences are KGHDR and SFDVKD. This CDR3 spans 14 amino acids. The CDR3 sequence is CATSEAQRADTQYF. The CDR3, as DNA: TGTGCCACCAGTGAGGCACAGAGGGCAGATACGCAGTATTTT.